Following are 21 T cell receptor beta chains from one sample sequenced in a study of yellow fever vaccine responses in identical twins. MiXCR, run by TCRdb on the RT-PCR reads, gives a single entry per CDR3 protein. The repertoire holds roughly 730 distinct CDR3 sequences, with 85% to 95% as singletons. The material was T cells from blood (PBMCs), unsorted or a sorted subset (not recorded which), obtained before or after yellow fever vaccination (not recorded which). These receptors were collected from a young woman who received the yellow fever vaccine.

The genes are TRBV12-3 or TRBV12-4 and TRBJ2-5; tentative D call: TRBD2 (5 bases). The CDR3 loop spans 14 amino acids. V lost 6 bases, J lost 2 bases, and 13 bases lay in between. The CDR3 bases are TGTGCCAGCAGCCACGGACTTCTACAAGAGACCCAGTACTTC. Translating it yields CASSHGLLQETQYF.

This clonotype was detected only a few times. The V and J genes are TRBV11-1 and TRBJ2-4; D is perhaps TRBD2 (6 bases). Germline V CDR1 and CDR2: SGHAT, FQDESV (reference sequence). The CDR3 is made up of 16 amino acids. Trimming cost V 0 bases and J 0 bases, with 9 bases left between them. The CDR3 loop is CASSLAPGVAKNIQYF. In DNA, the CDR3 is TGTGCCAGCAGCTTAGCCCCGGGAGTAGCCAAAAACATTCAGTACTTC.

The rearrangement links TRBV4-2 to TRBJ2-1; D possibly corresponds to TRBD2 (5 bases). Trimming left V 0 bases short and J 0 bases short, with 12 bases between. The CDR3 consists of 17 residues. CDR1 and CDR2 (germline): LGHNA, YNFKEQ. The CDR3 region is CASSQDVERSSYNEQFF. The CDR3 bases are TGTGCCAGCAGCCAAGATGTGGAGCGGAGCTCCTACAATGAGCAGTTCTTC.

The rearrangement uses TRBV30 and TRBJ2-5, with D hard to call. The CDR3 covers 12 residues. The V and J ends lost 6 bases and 1 base respectively, with 9 bases between them. Germline assignment: CDR1 GTSNPN and CDR2 SVGIG (reference sequence). In DNA form, the CDR3 reads TGTGCCTGTTCTAGGACCCAAGAGACCCAGTACTTC. Amino acids: CACSRTQETQYF.

The chain is built from TRBV10-3 and TRBJ1-5; D perhaps matches TRBD1 (6 bases). From germline, CDR1 is ENHRY and CDR2 SYGVKD. V was clipped by 4 bases and J by 1 base, with 11 bases between them. This CDR3 has 15 residues. The CDR3 DNA follows: TGTGCCATCAGTGCTACGACAGGCAGCAATCAGCCCCAGCATTTT. Its protein is CAISATTGSNQPQHF.

The J gene is TRBJ2-5, the V gene TRBV7-2, with a weak D call TRBD1 (6 bases). V was clipped by 1 base and J by 5 bases, with 17 bases between them. CDR1 is SGHTA and CDR2 is FQGNSA in the germline V gene. The CDR3 sequence is 16 residues long. The CDR3 DNA reads as TGTGCCAGCAGCTTAGGGGGTGATATAGGGGGTGAGACCCAGTACTTC. This sequence encodes CASSLGGDIGGETQYF.

This chain links TRBV28 with TRBJ2-7, with TRBD2 identical over 9 bases. Germline V gives CDR1 MDHEN, CDR2 SYDVKM. The CDR3 is made up of 14 amino acids. V shed 5 bases, J shed 4 bases, and the junction held 6 bases outside the gene matches. The CDR3 DNA reads TGTGCCAGCAGTATAGGACTAGCGATATACGAGCAGTACTTC. Encoded protein: CASSIGLAIYEQYF.

V usage is TRBV29-1 and J usage is TRBJ2-4; no reliable D call. The germline V and J ends were trimmed by 5 bases and 0 bases, with 5 bases remaining between them. Germline-derived CDR1 and CDR2 are SQVTM and ANQGSEA. The CDR3 loop spans 12 amino acids. The CDR3 sequence is CSVSVAKNIQYF. The DNA for the CDR3 is TGCAGCGTTTCGGTAGCCAAAAACATTCAGTACTTC.

This chain links TRBV11-1 with TRBJ1-5; 7 positions agree with TRBD1. The germline gives CDR1 SGHAT, CDR2 FQDESV (reference sequence). V dropped 6 bases and J dropped 9; count of bases not matched to a gene: 8. The CDR3 length is 13 residues. The CDR3: CASSRQGGLPQHF. The CDR3 DNA is TGTGCCAGCAGTCGACAGGGAGGGTTGCCCCAGCATTTT.

This clonotype was seen just once. CDR3 nucleotides: TGTGCCAGCAGTTACTCGGCTCTGAACTCCTACGAGCAGTACTTC. This encodes CASSYSALNSYEQYF. The rearrangement links TRBV6-5 to TRBJ2-7; no definite D call. CDR3 length equals 15 residues. The V gene lost 0 bases and the J gene lost 0 bases, with 9 bases spanning the gap. CDR1 and CDR2 from the germline V gene are MNHEY and SVGAGI.

The chain uses TRBV2 and TRBJ2-7, with no clear D. The V and J ends lost 5 bases and 7 bases respectively, with 12 bases between them. Germline V gene sequence: CDR1 SNHLY, CDR2 FYNNEI. This CDR3 is built from 12 residues. The CDR3 DNA reads as TGTGCCAGCAGTAGCCCCGAGTGGGAGCAGTACTTC. Translation: CASSSPEWEQYF.

The chain uses TRBV10-1 and TRBJ1-3; D is perhaps TRBD1 (5 bases). The CDR3 has 17 residues. CDR1 is WNHNN and CDR2 is SYGVQD in the germline V gene (reference sequence). Trimming cost V 4 bases and J 0 bases, with 16 bases left between them. The CDR3 DNA follows: TGCGCCAGCAGTGGATCCTCCAGGGAGGCCTCTGGAAACACCATATATTTT. This sequence encodes CASSGSSREASGNTIYF.

The chain employs TRBV12-3 or TRBV12-4 and TRBJ2-5; D is unresolved. There are 11 residues in the CDR3. Trimming took off 6 bases at V and 3 bases at J, with 5 bases between the two ends. The CDR3, as DNA: TGTGCCAGCAGCCAGGAAGAGACCCAGTACTTC. This sequence encodes CASSQEETQYF.

V usage is TRBV18 and J usage is TRBJ2-3; 9 bases fit TRBD2. V lost 0 bases to trimming and J lost 8 bases; unmatched junction nucleotides: 9. Germline V gene sequence: CDR1 KGHSH, CDR2 LQKENI. CDR3 length: 16 residues. The DNA of the CDR3 is TGTGCCAGCTCACCACCCATAGCGGGGGACCGAGCTACGCAGTATTTT. It yields the protein CASSPPIAGDRATQYF.

The chain recombines TRBV15 with TRBJ2-7; the match to TRBD1 covers 10 bases. Germline-derived CDR1 and CDR2 are LNHNV and YYDKDF (reference sequence). CDR3 length equals 14 residues. Trimming took 3 bases from V and 2 from J; bases not matched to a gene: 1. The CDR3 sequence: CATSRDRGTYEQYF. The CDR3 DNA sequence: TGTGCCACCAGCAGGGACAGGGGGACCTACGAGCAGTACTTC.

The V call is TRBV3-1, the J call TRBJ2-7, with TRBD1 matching 7 bases. CDR3 length: 14 amino acids. Per the germline V gene, CDR1 is LGHDT and CDR2 is YNNKEL (reference sequence). J lost 2 bases, V lost 4 bases, and 5 bases had no gene match. CDR3 DNA: TGTGCCAGCAGCCCCTATGACAGGGCCTACGAGCAGTACTTC. This codes for CASSPYDRAYEQYF.

The chain carries TRBV3-1 and TRBJ1-1, with a weak D call TRBD1 (5 bases). CDR1 is LGHDT, CDR2 YNNKEL, per germline (reference sequence). V dropped 0 bases and J dropped 0 bases, with 20 bases sitting between them. CDR3 length: 19 residues. The CDR3 protein is CASSQDEVVQTGLNTEAFF. The CDR3 DNA reads TGTGCCAGCAGCCAAGATGAGGTCGTTCAAACAGGCTTGAACACTGAAGCTTTCTTT.

The V call is TRBV10-1, the J call TRBJ1-1; possibly TRBD1 for D (5 bases). V lost 4 bases to trimming and J lost 5 bases, with 11 bases between them. Per germline, CDR1 WNHNN and CDR2 SYGVQD (reference sequence). This CDR3 spans 13 amino acids. The CDR3 reads CASSGGKTTEAFF. For the CDR3, the DNA is TGCGCCAGCAGTGGGGGGAAGACGACTGAAGCTTTCTTT.

V gene TRBV11-3 combines with J gene TRBJ2-3; possibly TRBD2 for D (6 bases). V gave up 4 bases and J gave up 2 bases, with 13 bases separating them. The CDR3 runs to 15 residues. In germline, CDR1 is SGHNT, CDR2 YENEEA. The CDR3 is CASSSQTRTTDTQYF. In DNA, the CDR3 is TGTGCCAGCAGCTCCCAGACTAGGACCACAGATACGCAGTATTTT.

This rearrangement joins TRBV15 to TRBJ1-2; tentative D call: TRBD1 (5 bases). The CDR3 is 13 amino acids. Trimming shortened V by 1 base and J by 6 bases, and 9 bases separated the two germline ends. From germline, CDR1 is LNHNV and CDR2 YYDKDF (reference sequence). The CDR3 DNA reads TGTGCCACCAGCAGAGGCAGGGAGGATGGCTACACCTTC. Encoded protein: CATSRGREDGYTF. The full variable domain, rest sourced from reference TRBV15 and TRBJ1-2, is DAMVIQNPRYQVTQFGKPVTLSCSQTLNHNVMYWYQQKSSQAPKLLFHYYDKDFNNEADTPDNFQSRRPNTSFCFLDIRSPGLGDTAMYLCATSRGREDGYTFGSGTRLTVV.

The genes are TRBV10-3 and TRBJ2-4; D is possibly TRBD2 (6 bases). V shed 6 bases and J shed 0 bases, with 15 bases lying between them. Germline values: CDR1 ENHRY, CDR2 SYGVKD. The CDR3 is 16 amino acids. The CDR3 here is CAIRGGGPEAKNIQYF. CDR3 DNA sequence: TGTGCCATCAGGGGAGGCGGACCAGAAGCCAAAAACATTCAGTACTTC.